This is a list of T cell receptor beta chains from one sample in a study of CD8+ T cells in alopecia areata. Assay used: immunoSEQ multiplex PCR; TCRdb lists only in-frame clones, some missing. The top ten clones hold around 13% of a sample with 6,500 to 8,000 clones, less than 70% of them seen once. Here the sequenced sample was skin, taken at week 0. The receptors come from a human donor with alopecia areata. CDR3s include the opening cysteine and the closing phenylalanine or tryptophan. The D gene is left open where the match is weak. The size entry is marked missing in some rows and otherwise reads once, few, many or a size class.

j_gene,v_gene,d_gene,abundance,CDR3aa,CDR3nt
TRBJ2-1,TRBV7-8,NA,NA,CASSLALGQHEQFF,TGTGCCAGCAGCTTAGCGCTAGGCCAGCATGAGCAGTTCTTC
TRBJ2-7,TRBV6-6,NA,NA,CASTSTVGEQYF,TGTGCCAGCACCTCAACTGTGGGCGAGCAGTACTTC
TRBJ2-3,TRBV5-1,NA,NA,CASSSLGVRDDTQYF,TGCGCCAGCAGCTCCCTTGGGGTCCGTGACGATACGCAGTATTTT
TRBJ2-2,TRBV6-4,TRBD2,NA,CASSGTSDYTGELFF,TGTGCCAGCAGTGGAACTAGCGACTACACCGGGGAGCTGTTTTTT
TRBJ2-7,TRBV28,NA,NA,CASRPSNWRYEQYF,TGTGCCAGCAGACCTAGCAATTGGAGGTACGAGCAGTACTTC
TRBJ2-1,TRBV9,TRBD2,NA,CASGGLVDEQFF,TGTGCCAGCGGCGGACTAGTGGATGAGCAGTTCTTC
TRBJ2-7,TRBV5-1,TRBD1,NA,CASSSDRGNEQYF,TGCGCCAGCAGCTCTGACAGGGGCAACGAGCAGTACTTC
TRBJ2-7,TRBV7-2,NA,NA,CASSLSKVEQYF,TGTGCCAGCAGCTTATCTAAGGTCGAGCAGTACTTC
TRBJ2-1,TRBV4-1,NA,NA,CASSRPGEYNEQFF,TGCGCCAGCAGCCGTCCCGGAGAGTACAATGAGCAGTTCTTC
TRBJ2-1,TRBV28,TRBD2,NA,CASSSILLAGFNSYNEQFF,TGTGCCAGCAGCTCCATATTACTAGCGGGATTCAATTCCTACAATGAGCAGTTCTTC
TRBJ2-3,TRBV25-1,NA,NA,CASSERRGGSTDTQYF,TGTGCCAGCAGCGAAAGGAGGGGAGGTAGCACAGATACGCAGTATTTT
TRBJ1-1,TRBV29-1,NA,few,CSVGRAGQNTEAFF,TGCAGCGTTGGAAGGGCAGGGCAGAACACTGAAGCTTTCTTT
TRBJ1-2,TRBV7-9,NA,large,CASSFPTDNYGYTF,TGTGCCAGCAGCTTTCCTACAGACAACTATGGCTACACCTTC
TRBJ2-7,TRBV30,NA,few,CAWSVGLRSYEQYF,TGTGCCTGGAGTGTAGGCCTACGCTCCTACGAGCAGTACTTC
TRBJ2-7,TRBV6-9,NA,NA,CASRRDNTYEQYF,TGTGCCAGCCGACGGGACAACACCTACGAGCAGTACTTC
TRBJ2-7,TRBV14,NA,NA,CASSRDHSYEQYF,TGTGCCAGCAGCCGAGACCACTCCTACGAGCAGTACTTC
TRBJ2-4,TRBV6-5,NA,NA,CASSSTVAKNIQYF,TGTGCCAGCAGTTCGACCGTAGCCAAAAACATTCAGTACTTC
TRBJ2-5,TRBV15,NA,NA,CATSRGPAVETQYF,TGTGCCACCAGCAGAGGCCCAGCGGTAGAGACCCAGTACTTC
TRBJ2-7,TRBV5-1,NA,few,CASSGGGGTLYEQYF,TGCGCCAGCAGCGGGGGAGGGGGAACTCTCTACGAGCAGTACTTC
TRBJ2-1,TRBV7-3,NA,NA,CASSETSSLNGNEQFF,TGTGCCAGCAGCGAAACTAGCTCCCTAAACGGCAATGAGCAGTTCTTC
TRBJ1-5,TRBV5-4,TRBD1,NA,CASSLFGTGEPKPQHF,TGTGCCAGCAGCTTGTTTGGGACAGGGGAGCCTAAGCCCCAGCATTTT
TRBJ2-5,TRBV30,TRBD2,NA,CAWSPKTSGMETQYF,TGTGCCTGGAGTCCCAAGACTAGCGGGATGGAGACCCAGTACTTC
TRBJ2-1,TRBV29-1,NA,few,CSGERGAVF,TGCAGCGGTGAAAGGGGGGCGGTCTTC
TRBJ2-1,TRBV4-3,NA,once,CASSQVKGPLEQFF,TGCGCCAGCAGCCAAGTAAAAGGACCCCTCGAGCAGTTCTTC
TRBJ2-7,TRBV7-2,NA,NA,CASSLVQGVSYEQYF,TGTGCCAGCAGCTTAGTCCAGGGAGTCTCCTACGAGCAGTACTTC
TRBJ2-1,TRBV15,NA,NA,CATSRARGEQFF,TGTGCCACCAGCAGGGCACGGGGTGAGCAGTTCTTC
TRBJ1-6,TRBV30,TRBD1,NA,CAWSPGQGVFSPLHF,TGTGCCTGGAGCCCGGGGCAGGGGGTTTTTTCACCCCTCCACTTT
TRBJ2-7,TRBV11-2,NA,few,CASSPVRNYEQYF,TGTGCCAGCAGTCCAGTCCGGAACTACGAGCAGTACTTC
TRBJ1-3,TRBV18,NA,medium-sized,CASSPWGSTSGNTIYF,TGTGCCAGCTCACCTTGGGGCAGCACCTCTGGAAACACCATATATTTT
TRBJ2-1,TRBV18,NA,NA,CASSPGDNEQFF,TGTGCCAGCTCACCAGGGGATAATGAGCAGTTCTTC
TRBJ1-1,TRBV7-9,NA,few,CASSLAQGMNTEAFF,TGTGCCAGCAGCTTAGCGCAAGGGATGAACACTGAAGCTTTCTTT
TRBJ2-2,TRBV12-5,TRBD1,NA,CASALGTGANTGELFF,TGTGCTAGTGCCCTTGGGACAGGGGCGAACACCGGGGAGCTGTTTTTT
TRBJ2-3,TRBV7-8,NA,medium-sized,CASSPPKQDTQYF,TGTGCCAGCAGCCCACCGAAACAAGATACGCAGTATTTT
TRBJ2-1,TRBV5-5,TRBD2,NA,CASRTGTSGRPSNEQFF,TGTGCCAGCAGAACCGGGACTAGCGGGAGGCCTAGCAATGAGCAGTTCTTC
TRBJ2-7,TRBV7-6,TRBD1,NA,CASSLEDRTYEQYF,TGTGCCAGCAGCTTAGAGGACAGGACCTACGAGCAGTACTTC
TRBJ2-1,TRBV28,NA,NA,CASITGGGIGTYNEQFF,TGTGCCAGCATCACGGGGGGCGGGATAGGTACCTACAATGAGCAGTTCTTC
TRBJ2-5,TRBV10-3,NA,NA,CAIGVGETQYF,TGTGCCATCGGGGTGGGAGAGACCCAGTACTTC
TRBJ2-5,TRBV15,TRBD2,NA,CATSSSPGLDDFASQYF,TGTGCCACCAGCTCTTCGCCGGGACTAGACGATTTTGCATCGCAGTACTTC
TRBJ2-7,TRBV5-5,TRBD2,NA,CASSRKGSGGYEQYF,TGTGCCAGCAGCCGAAAGGGTAGCGGGGGCTACGAGCAGTACTTC
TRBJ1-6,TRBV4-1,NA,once,CASSQTPGSSPLHF,TGCGCCAGCAGCCAGACTCCGGGCTCTTCACCCCTCCACTTT
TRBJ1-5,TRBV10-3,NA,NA,CASSFRGSGQPQHF,TGTGCCAGCAGTTTCAGGGGATCTGGTCAGCCCCAGCATTTT
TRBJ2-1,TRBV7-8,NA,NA,CASTPPGTRNNEQFF,TGTGCCAGCACCCCTCCCGGGACACGTAACAATGAGCAGTTCTTC
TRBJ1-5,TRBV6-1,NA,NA,CASNRVSNQPQHF,TGTGCCAGCAACCGGGTAAGCAATCAGCCCCAGCATTTT
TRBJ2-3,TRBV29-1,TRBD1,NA,CSATRDSLLDTQYF,TGCAGCGCAACCCGGGACAGCCTTTTAGATACGCAGTATTTT
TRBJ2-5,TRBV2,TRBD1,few,CASSRQGGRQETQYF,TGTGCCAGCAGCCGACAGGGGGGCCGGCAAGAGACCCAGTACTTC
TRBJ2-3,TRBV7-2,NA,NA,CASSLAQGQTQYF,TGTGCCAGCAGCTTAGCGCAGGGCCAGACGCAGTATTTT
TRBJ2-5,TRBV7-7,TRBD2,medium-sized,CASSPIQGGQETQYF,TGTGCTAGCAGCCCCATCCAGGGAGGGCAAGAGACCCAGTACTTC